This T cell receptor beta chain was observed in a study of OX40 agonist ivuxolimab in advanced cancers. TCRdb's copy holds only in-frame clones and misses some; the assay was immunoSEQ multiplex PCR. In the table there are approximately 70,000 clones, around nine tenths of which are singletons. Trimming left V 0 bases short and J 0 bases short, with 7 bases between. The CDR3 runs to 15 residues. Germline loops: CDR1 SGHRS, CDR2 YFSETQ. This sequence joins TRBV5-1 and TRBJ1-3; D remains unclear. The clonotype comes from an adult with an advanced solid tumor such as melanoma, head and neck, liver or kidney cancer. The specimen comprised CD4+ or CD8+ T cells sorted from blood, sampled in a trial of the OX40 agonist ivuxolimab. Written as DNA, the CDR3 is TGCGCCAGCAGCTTGGGCAGCCCCTCTGGAAACACCATATATTTT. Translation gives CASSLGSPSGNTIYF.